The sample holds many counts of the clone carrying this TCR beta chain. The antigen remains undetermined. Losses at the gene ends were 1 base for V and 5 bases for J; bases not matched to a gene: 4. The CDR3 is made up of 15 amino acids. From germline, CDR1 is SGHTA and CDR2 FQGNSA. This sample is part of a study of T cell repertoires in cytomegalovirus infection. Looking at the study overall: Public TCR beta signatures marked donors with CMV infection and the matching HLA.

TCRdb re-called the reads through MiXCR, storing one row per CDR3 protein. The table records some 440,000 distinct CDR3 sequences, approximately 31% of them present only once. Study-level points and caveats: Ex vivo responses were dominated by HLA-C-restricted CMV-specific TCR beta clonotypes. CMV carriers having the relevant HLA were flagged by cumulative public TCR beta family frequency.

This clonotype originated in a human donor in good health (CMV status not recorded). Some clones in this sample may be carry-over from other donors' samples. The V gene is TRBV7-2, the J gene TRBJ2-1; 8 positions agree with TRBD2. Source material: PBMCs. This chain's CDR3 is CASSLVVRGDNEQFF. In nucleotides, the CDR3 is TGTGCCAGCAGCTTAGTTGTGCGGGGGGACAATGAGCAGTTCTTC.